Each of the 22 T cell receptor beta chains below was sequenced from the same sample in a study of blood T cell repertoires in COVID-19 (dated by TCRdb to 2019 to 2021). To prepare the library, the immunoSEQ multiplex PCR assay was applied. Sourced from immuneACCESS, this table was stored by TCRdb with only in-frame sequences that have V and J called. A share of the clones is absent; for the studies checked, an unresolved V gene accounts for under half, and the remainder has no known explanation. This sample gives 200,000 to 250,000 clones in total; around 87% of them show up just once. The ten largest clones add up to just over 3% of the sample. The sample taken for sequencing was peripheral blood. Receptors originate from a young woman who had recovered from COVID-19.

This clone was seen just once. The rearrangement links TRBV12-5 to TRBJ1-3, with a weak D call TRBD1 (6 bases). The CDR3 contains 15 residues. The V gene's germline CDR1 is LGHNT and CDR2 FRNRAP. V was shortened by 1 base and J by 3 bases, with 10 bases between the two germline ends. This CDR3 is CASGLDTGHGNTIYF. DNA of the CDR3: TGTGCTAGTGGTTTGGATACAGGGCATGGAAACACCATATATTTT.

The rearrangement links TRBV19 to TRBJ2-1; TRBD1 matches 7 bases. The germline V gene has CDR1 LNHDA and CDR2 SQIVND (reference sequence). Losses at the gene ends were 9 bases for V and 4 bases for J; bases not matched to a gene: 9. CDR3 length equals 14 residues. CDR3 in amino acids: CASTPGTEYNEQFF. In DNA form, the CDR3 reads TGTGCCAGCACCCCCGGGACAGAATACAATGAGCAGTTCTTC.

This clone occurred a few times. The chain carries TRBV7-3 and TRBJ1-2; D is ambiguous. V was cut by 1 base and J by 3 bases, with 9 bases left in between. Per the germline V gene, CDR1 is SGHTA and CDR2 is FQGTGA. The CDR3 sequence is 14 residues long. The CDR3 spells CASSLNPDYYGYTF. The CDR3 DNA reads as TGTGCCAGCAGCTTAAATCCAGACTACTATGGCTACACCTTC.

The V and J genes are TRBV6-1 and TRBJ1-5; D is uncertain. The CDR3 has 16 amino acids. Germline loops: CDR1 MNHNS, CDR2 SASEGT. Trimming shortened V by 2 bases and J by 1 base, and 12 bases separated the two germline ends. The CDR3 DNA sequence: TGTGCCAGCAGTGAAATTGCCACTAGGAGCAATCAGCCCCAGCATTTT. Translation: CASSEIATRSNQPQHF.

This chain uses TRBV7-9 with TRBJ1-1; D unclear. CDR3 size: 14 residues. The V gene's germline CDR1 is SEHNR and CDR2 FQNEAQ (reference sequence). V was pared by 5 bases and J by 0 bases, with 10 bases between. In DNA, the CDR3 is TGTGCCAGCAGCCCCCCCGGGGTGAACACTGAAGCTTTCTTT. It yields the protein CASSPPGVNTEAFF.

The J gene is TRBJ2-1, the V gene TRBV6-5; the match to TRBD1 covers 10 bases. Trimming took 1 base from V and 8 from J; bases not matched to a gene: 5. The CDR3 is made up of 15 amino acids. Germline V gene lookup returns CDR1 MNHEY and CDR2 SVGAGI. The DNA for the CDR3 is TGTGCCAGCAGTTACTGGACAGGGGGTATGGATGAGCAGTTCTTC. It yields the protein CASSYWTGGMDEQFF.

The chain employs TRBV2 and TRBJ1-2; 7 positions agree with TRBD1. CDR3 length: 14 residues. J lost 8 bases, V lost 6 bases, and 12 bases had no gene match. The germline V gene encodes CDR1 SNHLY and CDR2 FYNNEI. CDR3 loop: CASSADRDPRGYTF. Written as DNA, the CDR3 is TGTGCCAGCAGCGCCGACAGGGACCCTAGAGGCTACACCTTC.

This clone appeared a single time. J is TRBJ2-6 and V is TRBV5-1, with TRBD1 as a possible D gene (5 bases). Germline V gene lookup returns CDR1 SGHRS and CDR2 YFSETQ. Trimming took 1 base from V and 0 from J, leaving 8 bases between them. The CDR3 is 16 residues long. This CDR3 is CASSLLQGSGANVLTF. CDR3 in DNA: TGCGCCAGCAGCTTGCTGCAGGGCTCTGGGGCCAACGTCCTGACTTTC.

This rearrangement joins TRBV5-1 to TRBJ2-7, with 7 bases fitting TRBD1. Germline CDR1 and CDR2: SGHRS and YFSETQ. CDR3 length: 13 amino acids. V lost 6 bases to trimming and J lost 6 bases; unmatched junction nucleotides: 9. CDR3 amino acids: CASIGQVNGEQYF. CDR3 in DNA: TGCGCCAGCATAGGACAGGTGAATGGCGAGCAGTACTTC.

The chain couples TRBV6-5 to TRBJ1-5; 9 nucleotides align to TRBD1. J lost 2 bases, V lost 8 bases, and 4 bases had no gene match. This CDR3 spans 14 amino acids. Germline CDR1 MNHEY, CDR2 SVGAGI. As DNA, the CDR3 is TGTGCCAGCCGCCGGGACAGGGGCAATCAGCCCCAGCATTTT. Amino acid sequence: CASRRDRGNQPQHF.

The chain has TRBV7-2 and TRBJ1-2; D unresolved. Germline V lookup: CDR1 SGHTA, CDR2 FQGNSA. The CDR3 runs to 13 residues. V was clipped by 1 base and J by 3 bases, with 6 bases between them. The CDR3 coding sequence is TGTGCCAGCAGCTTAGTCGGGGACTATGGCTACACCTTC. It specifies CASSLVGDYGYTF.

The J gene is TRBJ2-4, the V gene TRBV19; D remains unclear. The germline V gene has CDR1 LNHDA and CDR2 SQIVND (reference sequence). The CDR3 has 16 residues. The V and J ends lost 0 bases and 0 bases respectively, with 9 bases between them. The CDR3 DNA reads as TGTGCCAGTAGTATAGAATTGGAGCTAGCCAAAAACATTCAGTACTTC. It is translated as CASSIELELAKNIQYF.

The V and J genes are TRBV2 and TRBJ1-2; D is undetermined. The CDR3 loop spans 16 amino acids. The V end lost 8 bases, the J end lost 3 bases, and 22 bases lay between the germline ends. Germline V gene lookup returns CDR1 SNHLY and CDR2 FYNNEI. The CDR3 coding sequence is TGTGCCAGCCAGTTTCATAGGACTCTCGACGACTATGGCTACACCTTC. Its translation: CASQFHRTLDDYGYTF.

This chain joins TRBV9 and TRBJ1-2; 10 positions match TRBD1. Germline CDR1 and CDR2: SGDLS and YYNGEE. With 3 bases clipped from V and 5 bases from J, the junction kept 4 bases outside the gene matches. The CDR3 runs to 14 residues. This CDR3 reads CASSALGQGYGYTF. The DNA for the CDR3 is TGTGCCAGCAGCGCCTTGGGACAGGGGTATGGCTACACCTTC.

The genes are TRBV5-4 and TRBJ2-3, with 11 nucleotides matching TRBD2. In germline, CDR1 is SGHNT, CDR2 YYREEE (reference sequence). The CDR3 runs to 15 residues. Trimming took 0 bases from V and 15 from J; bases not matched to a gene: 12. The CDR3 here is CASSLVGSGGDYVYF. The DNA for the CDR3 is TGTGCCAGCAGCTTGGTGGGTAGCGGGGGGGATTACGTCTATTTT.

This clone was seen a handful of times. The CDR3 sequence: CASSLFGTGEKLFF. CDR3 coding DNA: TGTGCCAGCAGTTTATTTGGGACAGGGGAAAAACTGTTTTTT. J is TRBJ1-4 and V is TRBV27, with 9 bases fitting TRBD1. Germline CDR1 MNHEY, CDR2 SMNVEV (reference sequence). V was pared by 1 base and J by 8 bases, with 2 bases of the junction left unmatched. This CDR3 contains 14 residues.

In DNA form, the CDR3 reads TGTGCCAGCAGCGCTAGGGACACCTACAATGAGCAGTTCTTC. Translated: CASSARDTYNEQFF. V usage is TRBV9 and J usage is TRBJ2-1; D is possibly TRBD1 (6 bases). The V gene's germline CDR1 is SGDLS and CDR2 YYNGEE. With 3 bases removed from V and 2 bases from J, the gap between germline ends came to 9 bases. The CDR3 runs to 14 residues.

This chain joins TRBV7-9 and TRBJ2-3; 9 nucleotides agree with TRBD2. Germline CDR1 SEHNR, CDR2 FQNEAQ (reference sequence). V was pared by 0 bases and J by 0 bases, with 1 base of the junction left unmatched. The CDR3 runs to 16 residues. The CDR3 DNA reads TGTGCCAGCAGCTTAGCTAGCGGGGGTAGCACAGATACGCAGTATTTT. Protein: CASSLASGGSTDTQYF.

V gene TRBV11-3 combines with J gene TRBJ2-1, with TRBD2 identical over 8 bases. Germline trimming cut 8 bases from V and 2 bases from J; bases unmatched to any gene: 5. The CDR3 is made up of 14 amino acids. Per the germline V gene, CDR1 is SGHNT and CDR2 is YENEEA. This CDR3 reads CASGRGEPYNEQFF. CDR3 nucleotide sequence: TGTGCCAGCGGGCGGGGGGAACCCTACAATGAGCAGTTCTTC.

This clone was seen a single time. The chain recombines TRBV5-6 with TRBJ2-3, with 11 bases fitting TRBD2. Germline V lookup: CDR1 SGHDT, CDR2 YYEEEE. The V gene end was trimmed by 5 bases and the J gene end by 1 base; junction bases not matched to a gene: 12. CDR3 size: 18 residues. This CDR3 reads CASSRGLAGGSRTDTQYF. The CDR3 DNA follows: TGTGCCAGCAGTCGAGGTCTAGCGGGGGGCTCACGCACAGATACGCAGTATTTT.

The rearrangement links TRBV18 to TRBJ2-7; D gene ambiguous. CDR3 size: 13 residues. From germline, CDR1 is KGHSH and CDR2 LQKENI. V was shortened by 3 bases and J by 2 bases, with 8 bases between the two germline ends. CDR3 protein: CASSPYRPYEQYF. The CDR3 nucleotides read TGTGCCAGCTCACCCTACCGTCCCTACGAGCAGTACTTC.

The genes are TRBV5-1 and TRBJ2-3; TRBD2 is a possible D gene (6 bases). Germline-derived CDR1 and CDR2 are SGHRS and YFSETQ. V was shortened by 4 bases and J by 3 bases, with 15 bases between the two germline ends. There are 15 residues in the CDR3. The CDR3 DNA follows: TGCGCCAGCAGCGGGGCGGGACCAGCTACAGATACGCAGTATTTT. This codes for CASSGAGPATDTQYF.